The source of this T cell receptor (beta chain) is a study of blood T cell repertoires in COVID-19. The wider study: Samples taken during acute and convalescent COVID-19 were collected in the United States, Italy and Spain. PBMCs, B-cell-depleted T cells, or T cells provided the cDNA or gDNA that made up the material.

The germline V gene has CDR1 SGHTS and CDR2 YDEGEE. This CDR3 is built from 15 residues. Unmatched junction bases numbered 4, after V lost 1 base and J lost 3 bases. Enrolment of Seattle patients took place during active infection, and they were followed longitudinally. Repertoires were generated with immunoSEQ multiplex PCR, while TCRdb's copy carries only in-frame clones and drops some. The data show a few hundred thousand clones, with 70% to 90% seen just once and under 8.5% held by the top ten. The rearrangement joins TRBV5-8 to TRBJ2-5; the match to TRBD1 covers 9 bases. Sequencing was performed on peripheral blood. The receptor's source is a woman aged 60-75 years with COVID-19, enrolled during active disease. The CDR3 bases are TGTGCCAGCAGCTTGTTGGGACAGGGTAAAGAGACCCAGTACTTC. Translated: CASSLLGQGKETQYF.